The next 25 T cell receptor beta chains were all read from a single sample in a study of blood T cells in healthy people across ages. The use of a sample-barcoded 5' primer and a J-beta primer mix characterized a second PCR of roughly 6 to 11 cycles. TCRdb ran MiXCR on the 5' RACE reads and lists one entry per CDR3 protein. The data contain almost 550,000 distinct CDR3 sequences, approximately 25% of them singletons. The same sample was also studied in work on T cells of mothers and their children.

The sequenced sample consisted of blood. The receptors shown here come from a boy aged 5-17 years in good health.

This clonotype turned up a few times. The chain employs TRBV28 and TRBJ1-6; unclear D gene. The CDR3 is 16 residues long. Germline V gives CDR1 MDHEN, CDR2 SYDVKM. Between the trimmed V and J ends, which lost 3 bases and 6 bases, there was a span of 15 bases. The CDR3 DNA follows: TGTGCCAGCAGTTTTATGTTCGGGGAAGTTAATTCACCCCTCCACTTT. Protein: CASSFMFGEVNSPLHF.

J is TRBJ2-5 and V is TRBV28; D remains ambiguous. The closer fit of TRBJ2-1 to the DNA end suggests the J call may be wrong. This CDR3 has 13 residues. The V gene's germline CDR1 is MDHEN and CDR2 SYDVKM. The CDR3 loop is CASSLIVPNEQFF. In DNA form, the CDR3 reads TGTGCCAGCAGCTTGATAGTACCGAATGAGCAGTTCTTC.

There are a few counts of this clonotype. At one of its ends the junction is not consistent with the germline gene, which may arise from a read error. This chain joins TRBV7-3 and TRBJ1-1; the D is unclear. The germline V gene encodes CDR1 SGHTA and CDR2 FQGTGA. The CDR3 is made up of 15 amino acids. CDR3: CASSITGNRNTEAFF. The CDR3 DNA is TGTGCCAGCAGCATAACGGGCAACCGGAACACTGAAGCTTTCTTT.

The rearrangement links TRBV7-2 to TRBJ2-1; the D is unclear. Germline V gene lookup returns CDR1 SGHTA and CDR2 FQGNSA. The V end was cut by 1 base, the J end by 5 bases, with 12 bases between. The length of the CDR3 is 15 residues. CDR3 nucleotide sequence: TGTGCCAGCAGCTTAGGGGGTAGTAACCACAATGAGCAGTTCTTC. Translated, it gives CASSLGGSNHNEQFF. Together with reference TRBV7-2 and TRBJ2-1, the CDR3 gives the full variable domain: GAGVSQSPSNKVTEKGKDVELRCDPISGHTALYWYRQSLGQGLEFLIYFQGNSAPDKSGLPSDRFSAERTGGSVSTLTIQRTQQEDSAVYLCASSLGGSNHNEQFFGPGTRLTVL.

The chain joins TRBV20-1 to TRBJ2-5; 12 bases are shared with TRBD2. Germline loops: CDR1 DFQATT, CDR2 SNEGSKA (reference sequence). This CDR3 is 16 amino acids long. J lost 6 bases, V lost 1 base, and 9 bases had no gene match. The CDR3 sequence is CSARAVLTSGRKTQYF. CDR3 bases: TGCAGTGCTAGAGCCGTGTTGACTAGCGGGAGAAAGACCCAGTACTTC.

This clonotype was seen a handful of times. CDR3 nucleotide sequence: TGTGCCAGCAGCTCCTTACCGGGACAGGGGCCCTACGAGCAGTACTTC. Its protein product is CASSSLPGQGPYEQYF. V usage is TRBV11-2 and J usage is TRBJ2-7; 10 bases align to TRBD1. CDR3 size: 16 residues. The germline V gene encodes CDR1 SGHAT and CDR2 FQNNGV. V gave up 4 bases and J gave up 2 bases; unmatched junction bases: 8.

The sample holds a few counts of this clonotype. The V call is TRBV6-6, the J call TRBJ2-3; D tentatively reads TRBD1 or TRBD2 (5 bases each). V gave up 0 bases and J gave up 4 bases, with 14 bases separating them. The CDR3 has 16 amino acids. From germline, CDR1 is MNHNY and CDR2 SVGAGI (reference sequence). The CDR3 here is CASSYSPRGEADTQYF. The CDR3 DNA sequence: TGTGCCAGCAGTTACTCGCCAAGGGGAGAGGCAGATACGCAGTATTTT.

The chain joins TRBV7-6 to TRBJ2-1; the D gene is possibly TRBD1 (8 bases). V dropped 5 bases and J dropped 8 bases, with 13 bases sitting between them. This CDR3 has 13 amino acids. Germline CDR1 and CDR2: SGHVS and FNYEAQ. This chain's CDR3 is CASSHRGRDEQFF. The CDR3 nucleotides are TGTGCCAGCAGCCACAGGGGGAGGGATGAGCAGTTCTTC.

Many counts were recorded for this clonotype. V gene TRBV28 combines with J gene TRBJ2-2; TRBD1 matches at 9 bases. V shed 9 bases, J shed 1 base, and the junction held 12 bases outside the gene matches. The CDR3 is made up of 17 amino acids. Germline CDR1 MDHEN, CDR2 SYDVKM. CDR3: CASSRNAGQGNTGELFF. In DNA form, the CDR3 reads TGTGCCAGTTCGCGCAATGCGGGACAGGGGAACACCGGGGAGCTGTTTTTT. The whole variable domain, filled in from reference TRBV28 and TRBJ2-2, reads DVKVTQSSRYLVKRTGEKVFLECVQDMDHENMFWYRQDPGLGLRLIYFSYDVKMKEKGDIPEGYSVSREKKERFSLILESASTNQTSMYLCASSRNAGQGNTGELFFGEGSRLTVL.

The chain is built from TRBV29-1 and TRBJ1-2; D is possibly TRBD1 (6 bases). CDR3 length: 14 amino acids. Germline values: CDR1 SQVTM, CDR2 ANQGSEA. V lost 2 bases and J lost 2, with 12 bases in between. The CDR3 coding sequence is TGCAGCGTTGAACTGGGGGCGCAGAACTATGGCTACACCTTC. It yields the protein CSVELGAQNYGYTF.

In its sample, this clonotype was seen a few times. The chain combines TRBV4-3 with TRBJ1-2; 7 positions match TRBD1. CDR1 and CDR2 (germline): LGHNA, YSLEER. The CDR3 is made up of 15 amino acids. With 3 bases clipped from V and 8 bases from J, the junction kept 12 bases outside the gene matches. CDR3 sequence: CASSQVGGGARGYTF. CDR3 coding DNA: TGCGCCAGCAGCCAGGTGGGAGGGGGCGCGAGGGGCTACACCTTC.

The chain uses TRBV14 and TRBJ2-3; 10 bases are a match to TRBD2. The CDR3 loop spans 16 amino acids. Germline lookup yields CDR1 SGHDN and CDR2 FVKESK. V trimming: 6 bases; J trimming: 0 bases; junction bases outside the gene matches: 6. For the CDR3, the DNA is TGTGCCAGCAGTCAAAGGACTAGCGGAAGCACAGATACGCAGTATTTT. It encodes CASSQRTSGSTDTQYF.

This CDR3 is CASSLRQGTGANVLTF. The CDR3 DNA follows: TGTGCCAGCAGCTTGAGACAGGGGACTGGGGCCAACGTCCTGACTTTC. V is TRBV7-9 and J is TRBJ2-6; 8 positions match TRBD1. Germline V gives CDR1 SEHNR, CDR2 FQNEAQ (reference sequence). V trimming: 3 bases; J trimming: 2 bases; junction bases outside the gene matches: 3. The CDR3 spans 16 residues.

The rearrangement links TRBV20-1 to TRBJ2-7; 12 bases match TRBD1. After removal of 6 bases from V and 2 bases from J, the junction contained 5 bases not matched to a gene. The CDR3 spans 14 residues. Germline CDR1 and CDR2: DFQATT and SNEGSKA (reference sequence). The CDR3 here is CSAKGQGATYEQYF. The CDR3 DNA follows: TGCAGTGCCAAGGGACAGGGGGCAACCTACGAGCAGTACTTC.

This clonotype appeared a single time. The chain couples TRBV9 to TRBJ2-1, with 10 bases fitting TRBD2. The CDR3 covers 15 residues. Germline CDR1 and CDR2: SGDLS and YYNGEE. With 6 bases clipped from V and 3 bases from J, the junction kept 6 bases outside the gene matches. The CDR3 protein is CASTYGTSVYNEQFF. In nucleotides, the CDR3 is TGTGCCAGCACTTACGGGACTAGCGTCTACAATGAGCAGTTCTTC.

The genes are TRBV7-3 and TRBJ2-7, with no clear D. Between the trimmed V and J ends, which lost 0 bases and 6 bases, there was a span of 12 bases. CDR1 is SGHTA and CDR2 is FQGTGA in the germline V gene. This CDR3 spans 14 amino acids. This CDR3 reads CASSLTPDLREQYF. Written as DNA, the CDR3 is TGTGCCAGCAGCTTAACACCTGACCTGCGCGAGCAGTACTTC.

This clonotype was picked up a small number of times. This chain connects TRBV6-1 to TRBJ2-1; TRBD2 agrees at 10 bases. The junction had 10 bases not matched to a gene; V was cut back by 7 bases and J by 10 bases. This CDR3 contains 14 residues. Per germline, CDR1 MNHNS and CDR2 SASEGT. Written as DNA, the CDR3 is TGTGCCAGCATGGCTAGCGGGAGTTCCTTCGAGCAGTTCTTC. It is translated as CASMASGSSFEQFF.

The chain uses TRBV4-3 and TRBJ2-5; TRBD1 is a possible D gene (5 bases). The CDR3 covers 16 residues. Trimming stripped 0 bases from V and 5 bases from J, with 16 bases between. The germline CDR1 and CDR2 sequences are LGHNA and YSLEER. This CDR3 is CASSQEPQVPGETQYF. The DNA for the CDR3 is TGCGCCAGCAGCCAAGAGCCCCAGGTTCCAGGGGAGACCCAGTACTTC.

Here the CDR3 reads CATSSSGEAQETQYF. The CDR3 DNA sequence: TGTGCCACCAGCAGTTCCGGGGAGGCCCAAGAGACCCAGTACTTC. V and J are TRBV15 and TRBJ2-5; D might be TRBD2 (6 bases). V lost 3 bases and J 1 base, leaving 12 bases between the germline ends. The length of the CDR3 is 15 residues. Germline values: CDR1 LNHNV, CDR2 YYDKDF (reference sequence).

This sequence joins TRBV7-9 and TRBJ1-2; D possibly corresponds to TRBD1 (5 bases). The CDR3 runs to 13 residues. Deletions cut 0 bases from V and 12 bases from J, with 14 bases between. The germline CDR1 and CDR2 sequences are SEHNR and FQNEAQ (reference sequence). The CDR3 is CASSLAAELGDTF. In DNA form, the CDR3 reads TGTGCCAGCAGCTTAGCGGCGGAGTTGGGGGACACCTTC.

This clonotype was counted a few times. This chain links TRBV7-9 with TRBJ1-1; no clear D. CDR1 and CDR2 (germline): SEHNR, FQNEAQ (reference sequence). Trimming pared 5 bases from V and 8 bases from J, leaving 9 bases between. This CDR3 contains 11 residues. The CDR3: CASSPTWEAFF. CDR3 bases: TGTGCCAGCAGCCCCACCTGGGAAGCTTTCTTT.

This clonotype was seen ten or more times. The gene calls are TRBV4-3 and TRBJ2-6, with a tentative D call TRBD2 (5 bases). Deletions cut 0 bases from V and 0 bases from J, with 6 bases between. CDR1 is LGHNA, CDR2 YSLEER, per germline. This CDR3 region has 16 residues. DNA of the CDR3: TGCGCCAGCAGCCAAGACGGGGTCTCTGGGGCCAACGTCCTGACTTTC. Its protein product is CASSQDGVSGANVLTF.

This clonotype was recorded a few times. The chain links TRBV28 to TRBJ2-7; 12 nucleotides match TRBD2. Germline values: CDR1 MDHEN, CDR2 SYDVKM. J lost 4 bases, V lost 6 bases, and 13 bases had no gene match. The CDR3 has 17 amino acids. Here the CDR3 DNA reads TGTGCCAGCAGAACACCTCACGGACTAGCGGGGTCTTACGAGCAGTACTTC. It translates to CASRTPHGLAGSYEQYF.

The J gene is TRBJ2-3, the V gene TRBV20-1, with 7 bases fitting TRBD2. Trimming cost V 7 bases and J 0 bases; bases outside gene matches: 10. Germline V CDR1 and CDR2: DFQATT, SNEGSKA (reference sequence). The CDR3 is 15 residues long. The CDR3 is CSGPGTIASTDTQYF. The CDR3, as DNA: TGCAGTGGCCCCGGGACTATCGCTAGCACAGATACGCAGTATTTT.

The chain is built from TRBV4-1 and TRBJ2-4; perhaps D is TRBD1 or TRBD2 (5 bases each). Germline loops: CDR1 MGHRA, CDR2 YSYEKL. The CDR3 has 15 amino acids. Trimming took off 1 base at V and 1 base at J, with 8 bases between the two ends. The CDR3 protein is CASSQVGRAKNIQYF. For the CDR3, the DNA is TGCGCCAGCAGCCAAGTGGGACGGGCCAAAAACATTCAGTACTTC.